The rows below give T cell receptor beta chains drawn from one sample of a study of human T cells and chemical hapten exposure. TCRdb reprocessed the RACE reads with MiXCR, giving one entry per CDR3 protein. The table shows approximately 80,000 distinct CDR3 sequences, with less than 15% occurring only once. Sequenced here: whole blood, sampled in connection with sensitization to the hapten diphenylcyclopropenone (DPC). The receptors derive from a woman aged 50 to 60 with alopecia areata. Some clones in this sample may be carry-over from other donors' samples. Both conserved end residues are part of each CDR3. The listing skips clone size in some rows; elsewhere it reads once, few, many or a size class.

j_call v_call clone_size cdr3_aa
TRBJ2-6 TRBV28 NA CASSSTTYRYRSGANVLTF
TRBJ2-3 TRBV12-3/TRBV12-4 many CASSWSFGGLAGTDTQYF
TRBJ2-7 TRBV20-1 few CSARGGHPYEQYF
TRBJ2-3 TRBV29-1 many CSVEDVGRSTDTQYF
TRBJ1-1 TRBV30 NA CAWSFGGSATEAFF
TRBJ2-1 TRBV2 NA CASRPRGSYNEQFF
TRBJ1-5 TRBV12-3/TRBV12-4 NA CASSWTGSDQPQHF
TRBJ2-3 TRBV28 NA CASSLYGSSADTQYF
TRBJ2-7 TRBV7-9 few CASSPGTGERYEQYF
TRBJ2-5 TRBV3-1 NA CASSPRFQGSQYF
TRBJ1-5 TRBV6-6 NA CASSYSTPGANQPQHF
TRBJ2-5 TRBV19 few CASSIIMGQGNDGETQYF
TRBJ2-7 TRBV6-5 few CASTGLAGGTYEQYF
TRBJ1-6 TRBV6-1 NA CASSEPKPGRSLHF
TRBJ2-7 TRBV7-9 many CASNSASTGEQYF
TRBJ2-7 TRBV19 NA CASSTTGASYEQYF
TRBJ2-3 TRBV14 few CASSQVVSTDTQYF
TRBJ2-7 TRBV5-6 NA CASSRGGGKVYEQYF